The 9 T cell receptor beta chains listed next were all sequenced from one sample in a study of cytotoxic CD8 clonotypes in ibrutinib-treated CLL. The assay was immunoSEQ multiplex PCR, and TCRdb's table has in-frame clones only and misses some. The sample has approximately 100,000 clones; around 73% are singletons. This specimen was PBMCs, taken after 12 months of ibrutinib treatment. Receptors were obtained from a human donor with chronic lymphocytic leukemia.

The CDR3 DNA reads TGTGCCAGCAGCTTGGATGGCCGGGCAGATACGCAGTATTTT. Translation gives CASSLDGRADTQYF. The J gene is TRBJ2-3, the V gene TRBV5-4; no reliable D call. Trimming took off 0 bases at V and 4 bases at J, with 9 bases between the two ends. The CDR3 contains 14 residues. Germline V CDR1 and CDR2: SGHNT, YYREEE (reference sequence). Looking up the rest from reference TRBV5-4 and TRBJ2-3 gives the full variable domain: ETGVTQSPTHLIKTRGQQVTLRCSSQSGHNTVSWYQQALGQGPQFIFQYYREEENGRGNFPPRFSGLQFPNYSSELNVNALELDDSALYLCASSLDGRADTQYFGPGTRLTVL.

The V call is TRBV5-4, the J call TRBJ1-4; D may be TRBD1 (5 bases). Germline CDR1 is SGHNT and CDR2 is YYREEE (reference sequence). Deletions cut 0 bases from V and 4 bases from J, with 13 bases between. This CDR3 comprises 16 residues. CDR3 bases: TGTGCCAGCAGCTTGGGGCCGACAGCAGTTAATGAAAAACTGTTTTTT. Translated: CASSLGPTAVNEKLFF.

J is TRBJ1-1 and V is TRBV30; D is undetermined. The germline V gene has CDR1 GTSNPN and CDR2 SVGIG (reference sequence). The V and J ends lost 3 bases and 8 bases respectively, with 13 bases between them. The CDR3 totals 12 residues. The CDR3 region is CAWSAEGWEAFF. In DNA form, the CDR3 reads TGTGCCTGGAGCGCAGAAGGGTGGGAAGCTTTCTTT.

This chain uses TRBV5-4 with TRBJ2-7; 9 bases map to TRBD2. The CDR3 sequence is 14 residues long. Trimming took 4 bases from V and 3 from J; bases not matched to a gene: 5. The germline gives CDR1 SGHNT, CDR2 YYREEE (reference sequence). The CDR3 sequence: CASSISGGRYEQYF. In DNA form, the CDR3 reads TGTGCCAGCAGCATTAGCGGGGGCCGCTACGAGCAGTACTTC.

This clone was recorded a few times. The CDR3 spells CASSVEGNSPLHF. The DNA of the CDR3 is TGTGCCAGCAGCGTAGAGGGGAATTCACCCCTCCACTTT. V usage is TRBV9 and J usage is TRBJ1-6; a possible D gene is TRBD1 (5 bases). Looked up from germline, CDR1 is SGDLS and CDR2 is YYNGEE. This CDR3 comprises 13 residues. V was pared by 0 bases and J by 7 bases, with 5 bases between.

The rearrangement joins TRBV6-6 to TRBJ2-2; possible D gene TRBD2, 5 bases. With 8 bases removed from V and 1 base from J, the gap between germline ends came to 11 bases. CDR3 size: 14 residues. Germline V gives CDR1 MNHNY, CDR2 SVGAGI (reference sequence). The CDR3 loop reads CASRTRGNTGELFF. In DNA form, the CDR3 reads TGTGCCAGCCGAACTCGGGGGAACACCGGGGAGCTGTTTTTT.

The CDR3 coding sequence is TGTGCCAGCAGCTCAACAAAGGATGGGATCGATGAGCAGTTCTTC. Protein: CASSSTKDGIDEQFF. The V call is TRBV7-8, the J call TRBJ2-1; D ambiguous. Between the trimmed V and J ends, which lost 4 bases and 8 bases, there was a span of 18 bases. CDR1 and CDR2 (germline): SGHVS, FQNEAQ. This CDR3 contains 15 residues.

This chain connects TRBV5-1 to TRBJ1-4; the match to TRBD1 covers 11 bases. The CDR3 is made up of 16 amino acids. In germline, CDR1 is SGHRS, CDR2 YFSETQ. V lost 0 bases, J lost 10 bases, and 8 bases stayed unmatched. This CDR3 reads CASSLERSDRGRKLFF. CDR3 DNA: TGCGCCAGCAGCTTGGAACGGTCGGACAGGGGGCGAAAACTGTTTTTT. The complete variable domain, with remaining parts taken from reference TRBV5-1 and TRBJ1-4, reads KAGVTQTPRYLIKTRGQQVTLSCSPISGHRSVSWYQQTPGQGLQFLFEYFSETQRNKGNFPGRFSGRQFSNSRSEMNVSTLELGDSALYLCASSLERSDRGRKLFFGSGTQLSVL.

The gene calls are TRBV9 and TRBJ2-5; D remains ambiguous. V was shortened by 4 bases and J by 1 base, with 11 bases between the two germline ends. CDR1 SGDLS and CDR2 YYNGEE come from the germline V gene. The CDR3 is 14 amino acids. The CDR3 bases are TGTGCCAGCAGCCCTGGGCAGCTCCAAGAGACCCAGTACTTC. It yields the protein CASSPGQLQETQYF.